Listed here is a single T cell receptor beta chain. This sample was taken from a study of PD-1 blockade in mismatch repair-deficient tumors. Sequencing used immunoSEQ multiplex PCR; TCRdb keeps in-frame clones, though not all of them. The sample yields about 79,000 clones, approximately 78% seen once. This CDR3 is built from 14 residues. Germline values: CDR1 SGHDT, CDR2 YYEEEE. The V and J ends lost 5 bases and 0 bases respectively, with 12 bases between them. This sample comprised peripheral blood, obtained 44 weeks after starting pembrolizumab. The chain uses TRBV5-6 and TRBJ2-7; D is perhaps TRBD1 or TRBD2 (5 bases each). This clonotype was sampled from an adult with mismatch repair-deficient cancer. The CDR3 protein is CASRPGRSSYEQYF. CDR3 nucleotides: TGTGCCAGCAGACCGGGACGAAGCTCCTACGAGCAGTACTTC.